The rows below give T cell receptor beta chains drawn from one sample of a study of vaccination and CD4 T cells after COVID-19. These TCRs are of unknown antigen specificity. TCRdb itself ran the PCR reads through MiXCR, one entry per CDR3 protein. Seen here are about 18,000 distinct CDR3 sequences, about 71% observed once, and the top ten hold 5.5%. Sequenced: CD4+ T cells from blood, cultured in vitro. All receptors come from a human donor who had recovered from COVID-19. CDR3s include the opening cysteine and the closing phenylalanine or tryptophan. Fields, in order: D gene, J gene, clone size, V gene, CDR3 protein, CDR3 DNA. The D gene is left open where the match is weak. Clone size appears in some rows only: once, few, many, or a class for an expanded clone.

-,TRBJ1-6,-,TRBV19,CASSTGQTYNSPLHF,TGTGCCAGTAGTACCGGACAGACCTATAATTCACCCCTCCACTTT
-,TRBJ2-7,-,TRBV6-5,CASSYTLLRGGEQYF,TGTGCCAGCAGCTACACTCTCCTCAGGGGAGGCGAGCAGTACTTC
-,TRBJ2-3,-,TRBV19,CASSDTGTLSDTQYF,TGTGCCAGTAGTGACACCGGGACCCTGTCAGATACGCAGTATTTT
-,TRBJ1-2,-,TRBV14,CASSQDTFDYGYTF,TGTGCCAGCAGCCAAGATACATTTGACTATGGCTACACCTTC
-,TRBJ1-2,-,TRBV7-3,CASSLTPTKGLGYTF,TGTGCCAGCAGCTTAACACCCACGAAGGGACTTGGCTACACCTTC
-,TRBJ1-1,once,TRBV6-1,CASSPVMEREAFF,TGTGCCAGCAGTCCCGTCATGGAAAGAGAAGCTTTCTTT
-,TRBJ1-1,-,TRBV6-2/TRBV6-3,CASRPTRRGYNTEAFF,TGTGCCAGCAGGCCCACCCGTAGGGGGTATAACACTGAAGCTTTCTTT
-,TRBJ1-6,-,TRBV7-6,CASSSNNSPLHF,TGTGCCAGCAGCTCCAATAATTCACCCCTCCACTTT
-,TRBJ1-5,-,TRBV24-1,CATSPSHGSNQPQHF,TGTGCCACCAGTCCGTCACACGGTAGCAATCAGCCCCAGCATTTT
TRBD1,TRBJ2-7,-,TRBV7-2,CASSLGQALSYEQYF,TGTGCCAGCAGCCTTGGACAGGCCCTCTCCTACGAGCAGTACTTC
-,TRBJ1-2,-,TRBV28,CASSSAGPNYGYTF,TGTGCCAGCAGTTCGGCAGGGCCCAACTATGGCTACACCTTC
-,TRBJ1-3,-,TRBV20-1,CSATDRLTGNTIYF,TGCAGTGCTACTGACAGGCTGACTGGAAACACCATATATTTT
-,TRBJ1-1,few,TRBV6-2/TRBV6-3,CASSYSGGWTEAFF,TGTGCCAGCAGTTACTCCGGGGGGTGGACTGAAGCTTTCTTT
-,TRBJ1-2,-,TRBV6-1,CASSPPGERSGYTF,TGTGCCAGCAGTCCCCCAGGGGAGCGGAGTGGCTACACCTTC
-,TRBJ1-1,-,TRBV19,CASSSRGLGEAFF,TGTGCCAGTAGTTCCCGGGGACTCGGGGAAGCTTTCTTT
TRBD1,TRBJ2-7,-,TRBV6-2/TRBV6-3,CASSRGITYEQYF,TGTGCCAGCAGCAGGGGGATTACCTACGAGCAGTACTTC
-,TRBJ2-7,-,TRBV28,CASSSQGREQYF,TGTGCCAGCAGTTCCCAGGGAAGGGAGCAGTACTTC
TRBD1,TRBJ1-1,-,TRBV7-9,CASSFGQGITEAFF,TGTGCCAGCAGCTTTGGACAGGGAATCACTGAAGCTTTCTTT
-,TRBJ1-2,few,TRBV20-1,CSAKDLPAKNYGYTF,TGCAGTGCTAAAGATTTACCTGCCAAAAACTATGGCTACACCTTC
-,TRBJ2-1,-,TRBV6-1,CASGTGTQYNEQFF,TGTGCCAGCGGAACCGGGACCCAATACAATGAGCAGTTCTTC
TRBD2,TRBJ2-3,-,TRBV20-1,CSARGLAARTQYF,TGCAGTGCTAGAGGACTAGCGGCTCGGACGCAGTATTTT
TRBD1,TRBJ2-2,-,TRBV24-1,CATSDPRQGSWELFF,TGTGCCACCAGTGACCCACGACAGGGGAGTTGGGAGCTGTTTTTT
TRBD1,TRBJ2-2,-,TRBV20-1,CSARDRTGQTGELFF,TGCAGTGCTAGAGATCGGACAGGGCAAACCGGGGAGCTGTTTTTT
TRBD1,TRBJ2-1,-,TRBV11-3,CASSWGGTGRNNEQFF,TGTGCCAGCAGCTGGGGCGGGACAGGGAGGAACAATGAGCAGTTCTTC
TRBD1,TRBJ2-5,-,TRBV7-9,CASSPQGAYETQYF,TGTGCCAGCAGCCCACAGGGGGCCTATGAGACCCAGTACTTC
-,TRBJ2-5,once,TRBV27,CASPPRKTQYF,TGTGCCAGCCCTCCAAGGAAGACCCAGTACTTC
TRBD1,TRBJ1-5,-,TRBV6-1,CASSDGQGAVQPQHF,TGTGCCAGCAGTGACGGACAGGGGGCGGTTCAGCCCCAGCATTTT
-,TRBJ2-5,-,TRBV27,CASSLRGAETQYF,TGTGCCAGCAGTTTGAGGGGTGCAGAGACCCAGTACTTC
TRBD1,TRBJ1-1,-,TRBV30,CARDRGNTEAFF,TGTGCCCGGGACAGAGGAAACACTGAAGCTTTCTTT
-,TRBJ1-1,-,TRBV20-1,CSARVPGVLNTEAFF,TGCAGTGCTAGAGTCCCGGGGGTTTTGAACACTGAAGCTTTCTTT
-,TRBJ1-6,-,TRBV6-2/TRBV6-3,CASSYLEALHF,TGTGCCAGCAGTTACTTGGAGGCCCTCCACTTT
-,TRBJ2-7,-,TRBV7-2,CASSFPAVHEQYF,TGTGCCAGCAGCTTTCCAGCGGTGCACGAGCAGTACTTC
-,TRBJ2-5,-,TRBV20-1,CSARVDNQETQYF,TGCAGTGCTAGAGTTGATAACCAAGAGACCCAGTACTTC
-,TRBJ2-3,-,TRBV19,CASSIVGIEKDTQYF,TGTGCCAGTAGTATAGTGGGGATTGAGAAAGATACGCAGTATTTT
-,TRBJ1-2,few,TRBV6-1,CASRGNSYGYTF,TGTGCCAGCAGGGGAAACAGCTATGGCTACACCTTC
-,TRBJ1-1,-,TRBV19,CASSIRQYTEAFF,TGTGCCAGTAGTATCAGACAGTACACTGAAGCTTTCTTT
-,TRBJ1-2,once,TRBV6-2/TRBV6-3,CASSPPPAERNYGYTF,TGTGCCAGCAGCCCCCCCCCCGCGGAACGGAACTATGGCTACACCTTC
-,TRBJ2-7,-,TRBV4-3,CASSQGRSSYEQYF,TGCGCCAGCAGCCAAGGACGGAGCTCCTACGAGCAGTACTTC
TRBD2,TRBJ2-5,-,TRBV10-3,CAISAGLAEETQYF,TGTGCCATCAGTGCGGGACTAGCGGAAGAGACCCAGTACTTC
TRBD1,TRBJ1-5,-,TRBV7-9,CASSKDRESSSNQPQHF,TGTGCCAGCAGCAAGGACAGGGAATCTAGTAGCAATCAGCCCCAGCATTTT
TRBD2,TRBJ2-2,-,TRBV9,CASSVVGLAGRTGELFF,TGTGCCAGCAGCGTAGTGGGACTAGCGGGACGGACCGGGGAGCTGTTTTTT
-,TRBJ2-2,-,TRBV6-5,CASSYGRHGRPGELFF,TGTGCCAGCAGTTACGGGCGACACGGGCGTCCCGGGGAGCTGTTTTTT
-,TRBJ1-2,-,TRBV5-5,CASSLAGANGYTF,TGTGCCAGCAGCTTGGCGGGGGCTAATGGCTACACCTTC
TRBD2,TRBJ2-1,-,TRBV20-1,CSAVGLAGKKQFF,TGCAGTGCTGTGGGACTAGCGGGGAAAAAGCAGTTCTTC
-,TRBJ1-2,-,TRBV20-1,CSASSPGWYGYTF,TGCAGTGCTAGTTCCCCAGGGTGGTATGGCTACACCTTC
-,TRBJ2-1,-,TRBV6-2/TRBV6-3,CASSFDRGSYNEQFF,TGTGCCAGCAGCTTCGACAGAGGCTCCTACAATGAGCAGTTCTTC
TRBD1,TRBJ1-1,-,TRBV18,CASSQDRTGVNTEAFF,TGTGCCAGCTCACAGGACCGGACAGGGGTGAACACTGAAGCTTTCTTT
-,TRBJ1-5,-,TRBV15,CATSRDLGSSNQPQHF,TGTGCCACCAGCAGAGATCTGGGCAGTAGCAATCAGCCCCAGCATTTT
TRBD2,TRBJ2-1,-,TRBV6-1,CASKVGAAGDNEQFF,TGTGCCAGCAAAGTGGGGGCAGCGGGAGACAATGAGCAGTTCTTC
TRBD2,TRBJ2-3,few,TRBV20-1,CSALRLAGGGFAATQYF,TGCAGTGCTCTCCGACTAGCGGGAGGGGGTTTTGCAGCTACGCAGTATTTT
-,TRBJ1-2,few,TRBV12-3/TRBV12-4,CASSPGYTNYGYTF,TGTGCCAGCAGCCCCGGATATACTAACTATGGCTACACCTTC
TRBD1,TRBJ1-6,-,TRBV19,CASSSVTGPNSPLHF,TGTGCCAGTAGCTCGGTGACAGGGCCCAATTCACCCCTCCACTTT
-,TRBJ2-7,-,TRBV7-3,CASSSNSGSGEQYF,TGTGCCAGCAGCTCGAATAGTGGCAGCGGGGAGCAGTACTTC
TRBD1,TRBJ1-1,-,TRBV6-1,CASRTGTVRLNTEAFF,TGTGCCAGCAGGACCGGGACAGTACGACTGAACACTGAAGCTTTCTTT
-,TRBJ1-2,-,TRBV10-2,CASSEYRSYGYTF,TGCGCCAGCAGTGAGTATAGGAGCTATGGCTACACCTTC
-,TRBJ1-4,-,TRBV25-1,CASTRTPGGEKLFF,TGTGCCAGCACCCGGACACCCGGGGGAGAAAAACTGTTTTTT